This T cell receptor (beta chain) is from a study of Tregs in tolerant kidney transplant recipients. Sequenced by immunoSEQ multiplex PCR; TCRdb stores in-frame clones only, minus some. The sample yields about 66,000 clones, roughly 92% seen once. Regarding this clone: The antigen is unknown.

CDR1 and CDR2 from the germline V gene are SGHAT and FQNNGV. This CDR3 region has 16 residues. Trimming took off 3 bases at V and 7 bases at J, with 21 bases between the two ends. Thawed PBMCs were FACS-sorted into unstimulated CD4+CD25+CD127- regulatory T cells, CD4+CD25- non-regulatory cells, CD4 and CD8 cells. Study-level points and caveats: This study did not directly address biological reproducibility. Few patients were studied, so findings need validation in larger groups. Activated donor B cell expansion appeared to reveal the most relevant donor-specific TCRbeta repertoire.

This TCR was sampled from a human donor who received a combined kidney and bone marrow transplant. This chain joins TRBV11-2 and TRBJ2-5; D is possibly TRBD1 (6 bases). The sample in question was CD8+ T cells from blood, obtained before the transplant. CDR3 loop: CASSLGRGALVWTQYF. As DNA, the CDR3 is TGTGCCAGCAGCTTGGGCAGGGGCGCCCTTGTGTGGACCCAGTACTTC.